Listed below are T cell receptor beta chains from one sample, sequenced in a study of blood T cell repertoires in COVID-19. The data were produced by immunoSEQ multiplex PCR, yet TCRdb's version contains in-frame clones alone and is incomplete. The table includes approximately 330,000 clones, roughly 87% detected once. The material sequenced was peripheral blood. These receptors came from a young man with COVID-19, enrolled during active disease. CDR3s include the opening cysteine and the closing phenylalanine or tryptophan. Fields, in order: V gene, CDR3 protein.

v_gene: TRBV27; CDR3aa: CASSLAWGNTIYF
v_gene: TRBV14; CDR3aa: CASSQWLRGGGNEQYF
v_gene: TRBV11-3; CDR3aa: CASSFDRVGQPQHF
v_gene: TRBV2; CDR3aa: CASSEKGTAVDWRAFF
v_gene: TRBV3-1/TRBV3-2; CDR3aa: CASSQDRGGTDTQYF
v_gene: TRBV6-6; CDR3aa: CASSIIDTQYF
v_gene: TRBV2; CDR3aa: CASNPGQGVGNTIYF
v_gene: TRBV5-8; CDR3aa: CASSRGQGEAEKLFF
v_gene: TRBV25-1; CDR3aa: CASSEFSGGNQPQHF
v_gene: TRBV3-1/TRBV3-2; CDR3aa: CASSRAGTYEQYF
v_gene: TRBV7-2; CDR3aa: CASSLPNRQGWATEAFF
v_gene: TRBV2; CDR3aa: CARYTKAGLAGGTYNEQFF
v_gene: TRBV7-2; CDR3aa: CASSLAKGDYEQYF
v_gene: TRBV7-9; CDR3aa: CASSLAGAANTEAFF
v_gene: TRBV7-9; CDR3aa: CASSRPGQRNYGYTF
v_gene: TRBV6-2/TRBV6-3; CDR3aa: CASSYPRRLAGALAKNIQYF
v_gene: TRBV5-1; CDR3aa: CASSPDSTYNEQFF
v_gene: TRBV27; CDR3aa: CASSFPHGRNEQFF
v_gene: TRBV6-5; CDR3aa: CASSYSRHSNYGYTF
v_gene: TRBV2; CDR3aa: CASSEKTLGDPAGLEQYF
v_gene: TRBV9; CDR3aa: CASSDEGNNSPLHF
v_gene: TRBV19; CDR3aa: CASSIDPPGHLNTGELFF
v_gene: TRBV11-2; CDR3aa: CASSPPGLAVSSYEQYF
v_gene: TRBV29-1; CDR3aa: CSVDRRPYNEQFF
v_gene: TRBV3-1/TRBV3-2; CDR3aa: CASSEFGPTSGSPLHF
v_gene: TRBV5-4; CDR3aa: CASSAEQGSTEAFF
v_gene: TRBV7-2; CDR3aa: CASSLASGLAETQYF
v_gene: TRBV3-1/TRBV3-2; CDR3aa: CASSQGQGLPYEQYF
v_gene: TRBV7-9; CDR3aa: CASSAWTKGKFF
v_gene: TRBV28; CDR3aa: CASRAGPEAFF
v_gene: TRBV28; CDR3aa: CASTPGGLAVSTDTQYF
v_gene: TRBV4-2; CDR3aa: CASSPGITGELFF
v_gene: TRBV4-1; CDR3aa: CASSQQTSGRAGELFF
v_gene: TRBV6-5; CDR3aa: CASSPARGITDTQYF
v_gene: TRBV2; CDR3aa: CASSQDSSSYNEQFF
v_gene: TRBV7-2; CDR3aa: CASSLTPGATNEKLFF
v_gene: TRBV27; CDR3aa: CASSATTGGRNQPQHF
v_gene: TRBV12-2; CDR3aa: CASRSQEGEFTKNIQYF
v_gene: TRBV30; CDR3aa: CAWLLTGGGKQFF
v_gene: TRBV18; CDR3aa: CASSPPLAGVEQYF
v_gene: TRBV6-5; CDR3aa: CASSYRGLATNEKLFF
v_gene: TRBV25-1; CDR3aa: CASSEYRGQPQHF
v_gene: TRBV4-3; CDR3aa: CASSQEVYSHSNQPQHF
v_gene: TRBV6-5; CDR3aa: CASRGSMNTEAFF